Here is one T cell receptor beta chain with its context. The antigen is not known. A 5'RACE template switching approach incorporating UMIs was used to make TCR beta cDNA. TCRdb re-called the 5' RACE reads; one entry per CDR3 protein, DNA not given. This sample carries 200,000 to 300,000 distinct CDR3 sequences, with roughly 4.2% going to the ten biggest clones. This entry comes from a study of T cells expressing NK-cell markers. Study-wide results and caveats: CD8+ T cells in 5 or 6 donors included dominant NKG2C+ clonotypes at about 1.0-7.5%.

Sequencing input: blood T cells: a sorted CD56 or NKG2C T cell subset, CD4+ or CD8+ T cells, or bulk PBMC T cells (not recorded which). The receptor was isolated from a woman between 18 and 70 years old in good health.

The CDR3 protein is CASSPDPLVEKLFF. The gene calls are TRBV5-6 and TRBJ1-4. Germline V gene lookup returns CDR1 SGHDT and CDR2 YYEEEE. The CDR3 covers 14 residues.